This T cell receptor beta chain stems from a study of cytomegalovirus exposure and HLA in healthy donors. Study-level points and caveats: Owing to their indistinguishability, certain V segments, notably TRBV6-2 and TRBV6-3, were excluded. There were 150 to 200 TCR beta chains listed as cytomegalovirus-associated. A later analysis, which compared TCR beta chains of equal frequency, found the HLA-associated ones more clonally expanded. A later analysis appeared to link common viral pathogens to several of the most significant clusters.

Remarks on this clone: No antigen is known for it.

This CDR3 comprises 13 residues. V was pared by 6 bases and J by 1 base, with 1 base of the junction left unmatched. Germline CDR1 reads MNHEY; CDR2 reads SVGAGI. Researchers ran the PCR with 60 Vbeta and 13 Jbeta primers. Sequenced by immunoSEQ multiplex PCR; TCRdb stores in-frame clones only, minus some. Found here are some 190,000 clones, 70% to 75% of them singletons; the top ten hold less than 4%. The sample taken for sequencing was PBMCs. This TCR came from a woman aged 25-40 years in good health and CMV-seropositive. This chain links TRBV6-5 with TRBJ1-1, with 8 bases fitting TRBD1. In nucleotides, the CDR3 is TGTGCCAGCAGAGGGACAGGGAACACTGAAGCTTTCTTT. Translated, it gives CASRGTGNTEAFF.